This TCR beta chain was captured in a study of blood T cell repertoires in COVID-19. In the study overall: Acute and convalescent COVID-19 specimens originated in the United States, Italy and Spain. T cells, B-cell-depleted T cells, or PBMCs provided the cDNA or gDNA that served as material.

As handled by the study authors: Amplification of reference gene primers provided the estimated nucleated cell counts. The protocol was immunoSEQ multiplex PCR, while the TCRdb copy is restricted to in-frame clones and leaves out a portion. D and trimming were read from the DNA, whereas the V and J calls and clone size are those reported in that table. Of around 160,000 clones listed, roughly 85% are singletons. Those enrolled in Seattle joined during active infection and were followed longitudinally afterward. This clone was seen a handful of times. The clonotype was recovered from a woman in her sixties with COVID-19, enrolled during active disease. The specimen sequenced was peripheral blood.

CDR3 in DNA: TGTGCCAGCAGAGACGGGAGCCAGACATATCAGCCCCAGCATTTT. This encodes CASRDGSQTYQPQHF. This chain joins TRBV6-6 and TRBJ1-5; D uncertain. Between the trimmed V and J ends, which lost 6 bases and 5 bases, there was a span of 17 bases. Germline assignment: CDR1 MNHNY and CDR2 SVGAGI (reference sequence). This CDR3 has 15 amino acids.